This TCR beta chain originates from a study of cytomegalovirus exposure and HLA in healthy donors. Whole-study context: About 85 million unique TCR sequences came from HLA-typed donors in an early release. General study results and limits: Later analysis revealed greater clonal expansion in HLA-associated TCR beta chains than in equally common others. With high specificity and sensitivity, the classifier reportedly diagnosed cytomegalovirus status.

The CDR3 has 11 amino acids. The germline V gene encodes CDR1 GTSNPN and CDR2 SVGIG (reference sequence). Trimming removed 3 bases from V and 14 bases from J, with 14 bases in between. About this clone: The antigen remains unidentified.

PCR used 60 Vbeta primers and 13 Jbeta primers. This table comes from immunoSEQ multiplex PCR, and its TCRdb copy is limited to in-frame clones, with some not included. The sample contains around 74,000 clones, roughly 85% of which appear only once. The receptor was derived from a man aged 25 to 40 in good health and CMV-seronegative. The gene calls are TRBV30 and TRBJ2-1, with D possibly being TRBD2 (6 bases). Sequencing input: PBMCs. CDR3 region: CAWSGTPGEFF. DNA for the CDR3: TGTGCCTGGAGCGGGACGCCGGGGGAGTTCTTC.